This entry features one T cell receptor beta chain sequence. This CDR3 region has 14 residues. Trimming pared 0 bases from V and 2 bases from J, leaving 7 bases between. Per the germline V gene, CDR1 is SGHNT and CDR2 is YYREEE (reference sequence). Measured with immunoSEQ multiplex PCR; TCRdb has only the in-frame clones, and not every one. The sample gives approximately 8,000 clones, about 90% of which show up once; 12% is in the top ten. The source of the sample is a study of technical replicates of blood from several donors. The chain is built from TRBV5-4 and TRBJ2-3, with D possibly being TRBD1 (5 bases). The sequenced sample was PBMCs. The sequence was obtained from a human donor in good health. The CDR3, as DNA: TGTGCCAGCAGCTTGGAGGACAACACAGATACGCAGTATTTT. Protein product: CASSLEDNTDTQYF.